The 28 T cell receptor beta chains listed next were all sequenced from one sample in a study of identical twins. TCRdb processed the 5' RACE reads anew with MiXCR; each CDR3 protein has one entry. The data contain fewer than 900,000 distinct CDR3 sequences, about 18% of them seen just once; the ten biggest clones take up less than 15%. Another study also made use of these data, one on T cells expressing NK-cell markers.

The material sequenced was PBMCs. These receptors came from a woman aged 18 to 35 in good health.

The rearrangement joins TRBV10-3 to TRBJ2-1; perhaps TRBD1 as D (6 bases). Germline CDR1 ENHRY, CDR2 SYGVKD. V gave up 7 bases and J gave up 5 bases, with 12 bases separating them. The CDR3 covers 13 residues. The CDR3 DNA reads as TGTGCCATCAAAAACAGGGTTCACAATGAGCAGTTCTTC. It yields the protein CAIKNRVHNEQFF.

This rearrangement joins TRBV27 to TRBJ2-3; 7 bases fit TRBD1. CDR1 is MNHEY and CDR2 is SMNVEV in the germline V gene (reference sequence). V was pared by 6 bases and J by 2 bases, with 11 bases of the junction left unmatched. CDR3 length equals 16 residues. DNA for the CDR3: TGTGCCAGCAGCTTGGAGACAGGGACCTTCACAGATACGCAGTATTTT. This translates into CASSLETGTFTDTQYF.

This chain links TRBV12-3 or TRBV12-4 with TRBJ2-7; no firm D call. V was cut by 1 base and J by 9 bases, with 10 bases left in between. The CDR3 runs 12 residues. The CDR3 sequence: CASSLGGIGQYF. The CDR3 bases are TGTGCCAGCAGTTTAGGAGGTATCGGGCAGTACTTC.

This clonotype was picked up a small number of times. V and J are TRBV11-3 and TRBJ2-1; TRBD2 agrees at 7 bases. With 0 bases clipped from V and 4 bases from J, the junction kept 3 bases outside the gene matches. The germline CDR1 and CDR2 sequences are SGHNT and YENEEA. This CDR3 is built from 15 residues. CDR3 nucleotides: TGTGCCAGCAGCTTAGAGGCGGGGGAATACAATGAGCAGTTCTTC. Residues: CASSLEAGEYNEQFF.

This clonotype appeared a few times. This chain connects TRBV9 to TRBJ2-2; D gene uncertain. The CDR3 has 13 residues. The germline V and J ends were trimmed by 0 bases and 7 bases, with 7 bases remaining between them. Looked up from germline, CDR1 is SGDLS and CDR2 is YYNGEE. CDR3 region: CASSVAGGGELFF. CDR3 in DNA: TGTGCCAGCAGCGTAGCAGGTGGCGGGGAGCTGTTTTTT.

This chain uses TRBV5-1 with TRBJ2-2; 7 bases match TRBD1. With V trimmed by 7 bases and J by 8 bases, 8 bases remained unmatched. Germline V gives CDR1 SGHRS, CDR2 YFSETQ. This CDR3 is 13 amino acids long. CDR3 DNA: TGCGCCAGCGGGACAGTCCAGTTAGGGGAGCTGTTTTTT. It translates to CASGTVQLGELFF.

V and J are TRBV12-5 and TRBJ1-1; 7 nucleotides align to TRBD1. Germline CDR1 and CDR2: LGHNT and FRNRAP. Trimming at V came to 7 bases and at J to 8 bases, leaving 10 bases not matched to a gene. The CDR3 length is 13 residues. CDR3 amino acids: CASAETGRPEAFF. The CDR3 coding sequence is TGTGCTAGTGCCGAGACAGGGCGACCCGAAGCTTTCTTT.

The chain has TRBV20-1 and TRBJ2-3, with D possibly TRBD2 on 6 matching bases. With 3 bases removed from V and 2 bases from J, the gap between germline ends came to 12 bases. Germline V CDR1 and CDR2: DFQATT, SNEGSKA (reference sequence). CDR3 length: 14 amino acids. The CDR3 bases are TGCAGTGCTAGTCGGGACTCACCCACAGATACGCAGTATTTT. It is translated as CSASRDSPTDTQYF.

The chain is built from TRBV20-1 and TRBJ2-7; 10 nucleotides align to TRBD2. The CDR3 contains 13 residues. Germline CDR1 is DFQATT and CDR2 is SNEGSKA (reference sequence). With 7 bases clipped from V and 5 bases from J, the junction kept 8 bases outside the gene matches. The CDR3 nucleotides are TGCAGTGTTGCCGCTAGCGGGAGAGACGAGCAGTACTTC. It yields the protein CSVAASGRDEQYF.

This chain joins TRBV20-1 and TRBJ2-7, with TRBD2 matching over 8 bases. This CDR3 has 14 residues. Germline loops: CDR1 DFQATT, CDR2 SNEGSKA (reference sequence). The trim removed 3 bases at V and 3 bases at J, leaving 7 bases unmatched. The CDR3 sequence: CSASGGREGYEQYF. The CDR3 coding sequence is TGCAGTGCTAGCGGTGGTCGGGAGGGCTACGAGCAGTACTTC.

The chain uses TRBV30 and TRBJ1-1; no clear D. The CDR3 runs 12 residues. CDR1 GTSNPN and CDR2 SVGIG come from the germline V gene (reference sequence). Trimming shortened V by 2 bases and J by 4 bases, and 8 bases separated the two germline ends. In DNA form, the CDR3 reads TGTGCCTGGAGTCGGGTCGTCACTGAAGCTTTCTTT. It specifies CAWSRVVTEAFF.

A few counts support this clonotype. The chain recombines TRBV20-1 with TRBJ2-1; a weak D match, TRBD2 (6 bases). The CDR3 extends over 14 amino acids. With 6 bases removed from V and 4 bases from J, the gap between germline ends came to 16 bases. CDR1 is DFQATT and CDR2 is SNEGSKA in the germline V gene (reference sequence). CDR3 in amino acids: CSAGGASSYNEQFF. The CDR3 region has the DNA TGCAGTGCCGGCGGGGCTAGTTCGTACAATGAGCAGTTCTTC.

This clonotype turned up a few times. The rearrangement links TRBV9 to TRBJ2-3; tentatively, D is TRBD2 (6 bases). V lost 3 bases and J 2 bases, leaving 13 bases between the germline ends. The CDR3 totals 15 residues. Germline CDR1 and CDR2: SGDLS and YYNGEE. CDR3 region: CASSGLTGVTDTQYF. The CDR3 region has the DNA TGTGCCAGCAGCGGACTAACGGGGGTCACAGATACGCAGTATTTT.

About this clonotype itself: Given a much more abundant clone one base away, this may be a read error. The V and J genes are TRBV7-8 and TRBJ2-7, with a possible D match to TRBD1 (6 bases). The CDR3 is 13 amino acids. Germline V gene sequence: CDR1 SGHVS, CDR2 FQNEAQ. Trimming took 5 bases from V and 3 from J, leaving 11 bases between them. CDR3 coding DNA: TGTGCCAGCAGCCCAGGGGACATCTACGAGCAGTACTTC. Amino acid sequence: CASSPGDIYEQYF.

The J gene is TRBJ2-3, the V gene TRBV7-6; D remains unclear. Germline loops: CDR1 SGHVS, CDR2 FNYEAQ. V was shortened by 1 base and J by 2 bases, with 13 bases between the two germline ends. The CDR3 is made up of 16 amino acids. Written as DNA, the CDR3 is TGTGCCAGCAGCTTAGTGGGGATCTACCCCACAGATACGCAGTATTTT. Amino acids: CASSLVGIYPTDTQYF.

The CDR3 reads CASTRQVGQPQHF. The CDR3 bases are TGTGCCAGCACCCGACAGGTCGGTCAGCCCCAGCATTTT. The V and J genes are TRBV6-1 and TRBJ1-5; a weak D match, TRBD1 (6 bases). CDR3 length: 13 residues. With 7 bases removed from V and 6 bases from J, the gap between germline ends came to 13 bases. CDR1 is MNHNS, CDR2 SASEGT, per germline.

The sample holds a few counts of this clonotype. The chain couples TRBV10-3 to TRBJ1-2; 7 bases fit TRBD1. Germline CDR1 ENHRY, CDR2 SYGVKD. The trim removed 1 base at V and 4 bases at J, leaving 6 bases unmatched. This CDR3 is built from 15 residues. CDR3 region: CAISEYRRDSYGYTF. The CDR3 coding sequence is TGTGCCATCAGTGAGTACCGACGGGACAGCTATGGCTACACCTTC.

The chain uses TRBV12-3 or TRBV12-4 and TRBJ2-7, with D perhaps TRBD2 (6 bases). Trimming cost V 6 bases and J 5 bases, with 17 bases left between them. This CDR3 is 14 amino acids long. CDR3 in amino acids: CASRGGGPGNEQYF. The CDR3 nucleotides are TGTGCCAGCAGAGGCGGAGGGCCTGGGAACGAGCAGTACTTC.

The V and J genes are TRBV5-1 and TRBJ2-1; D possibly matches TRBD1 or TRBD2 (5 bases each). The CDR3 contains 15 residues. V was clipped by 0 bases and J by 3 bases, with 10 bases between them. The V gene's germline CDR1 is SGHRS and CDR2 YFSETQ. The chain's CDR3 is CASSLVGGNYNEQFF. Here the CDR3 DNA reads TGCGCCAGCAGCTTGGTTGGGGGAAACTACAATGAGCAGTTCTTC.

The chain has TRBV11-3 and TRBJ2-3; D is uncertain. The germline V and J ends were trimmed by 2 bases and 2 bases, with 14 bases remaining between them. The CDR3 is 16 amino acids. CDR1 and CDR2 from the germline V gene are SGHNT and YENEEA. The CDR3 sequence: CASSLNPTVYTDTQYF. CDR3 nucleotides: TGTGCCAGCAGCTTAAACCCGACGGTCTACACAGATACGCAGTATTTT.

A few counts support this clonotype. J is TRBJ2-7 and V is TRBV13, with D perhaps matching TRBD1 (6 bases). The V end was cut by 6 bases, the J end by 3 bases, with 12 bases between. The CDR3 runs 13 residues. The germline V gene has CDR1 PRHDT and CDR2 FYEKMQ (reference sequence). CDR3 sequence (DNA): TGTGCCAGCAGATATCGGGACAACTACGAGCAGTACTTC. It encodes CASRYRDNYEQYF.

This clonotype was seen a few times. The V gene is TRBV14, the J gene TRBJ2-3; D is perhaps TRBD1 or TRBD2 (6 bases each). CDR1 is SGHDN and CDR2 is FVKESK in the germline V gene. Trimming shortened V by 2 bases and J by 2 bases, and 11 bases separated the two germline ends. The CDR3 is 15 amino acids. The CDR3 loop reads CASSQRGGITDTQYF. The CDR3 DNA is TGTGCCAGCAGCCAACGAGGGGGGATCACAGATACGCAGTATTTT.

J is TRBJ2-3 and V is TRBV5-5; TRBD2 matches at 12 bases. Trimming took 4 bases from V and 4 from J; bases not matched to a gene: 10. The CDR3 has 17 residues. In germline, CDR1 is SGHKS, CDR2 YYEKEE (reference sequence). This chain's CDR3 is CASSPQTSGGVADTQYF. CDR3 coding DNA: TGTGCCAGCAGCCCCCAGACTAGCGGGGGTGTGGCAGATACGCAGTATTTT. The whole variable domain, remainder taken from reference TRBV5-5 and TRBJ2-3, is DAGVTQSPTHLIKTRGQQVTLRCSPISGHKSVSWYQQVLGQGPQFIFQYYEKEERGRGNFPDRFSARQFPNYSSELNVNALLLGDSALYLCASSPQTSGGVADTQYFGPGTRLTVL.

The chain links TRBV4-3 to TRBJ2-7; 7 nucleotides align to TRBD2. The CDR3 runs to 16 residues. The junction had 8 bases not matched to a gene; V was cut back by 0 bases and J by 3 bases. The germline V gene has CDR1 LGHNA and CDR2 YSLEER. The CDR3 DNA follows: TGCGCCAGCAGCCAAGATCTAACGGGAGGTGGCTACGAGCAGTACTTC. It codes for CASSQDLTGGGYEQYF.

This clonotype has only a few counts. CDR3 loop: CASSHDREVPSNEQFF. CDR3 bases: TGTGCCAGCAGCCATGACAGGGAGGTTCCTAGTAATGAGCAGTTCTTC. The V gene is TRBV14, the J gene TRBJ2-1; D is possibly TRBD1 (7 bases). V lost 3 bases, J lost 7 bases, and 19 bases lay in between. The CDR3 is 16 amino acids. Per the germline V gene, CDR1 is SGHDN and CDR2 is FVKESK.

V and J are TRBV15 and TRBJ2-2; no definite D call. V dropped 3 bases and J dropped 0 bases, with 5 bases sitting between them. The germline V gene encodes CDR1 LNHNV and CDR2 YYDKDF (reference sequence). The CDR3 totals 14 residues. In nucleotides, the CDR3 is TGTGCCACCAGCAGTAACCCGAACACCGGGGAGCTGTTTTTT. This codes for CATSSNPNTGELFF. Based on the CDR3 plus reference TRBV15 and TRBJ2-2, the full variable domain is DAMVIQNPRYQVTQFGKPVTLSCSQTLNHNVMYWYQQKSSQAPKLLFHYYDKDFNNEADTPDNFQSRRPNTSFCFLDIRSPGLGDTAMYLCATSSNPNTGELFFGEGSRLTVL.

This clonotype was seen a few times. The chain combines TRBV5-1 with TRBJ1-1; a weak D match, TRBD1 (6 bases). Germline V gene sequence: CDR1 SGHRS, CDR2 YFSETQ. This CDR3 has 17 residues. Trimming shortened V by 2 bases and J by 5 bases, and 22 bases separated the two germline ends. Written as DNA, the CDR3 is TGCGCCAGCAGCTTTCAGGGAGTCGGGGGCCAAGGGACTGAAGCTTTCTTT. Protein product: CASSFQGVGGQGTEAFF.

This clonotype was recorded a few times. The genes are TRBV20-1 and TRBJ1-1; D uncertain. The CDR3 length is 10 residues. The ends were cut back, 3 bases at V and 6 bases at J, with 5 bases in the middle. Germline V gene lookup returns CDR1 DFQATT and CDR2 SNEGSKA (reference sequence). CDR3 residues: CSARGPEAFF. In nucleotides, the CDR3 is TGCAGTGCTAGGGGTCCTGAAGCTTTCTTT.